One sample yielded the 21 T cell receptor beta chains listed below, sequenced in a study of blood T cell repertoires in COVID-19. Produced via immunoSEQ multiplex PCR; TCRdb's table is partial and in-frame only. The repertoire includes fewer than 55,000 clones, roughly four fifths of them detected once, and about 27% sits in the top ten. Sequencing used peripheral blood. These receptors were collected from a woman older than 75 with COVID-19, enrolled during active disease.

The V gene is TRBV12-3 or TRBV12-4, the J gene TRBJ2-3; D perhaps matches TRBD2 (5 bases). Trimming took 6 bases from V and 4 from J, leaving 8 bases between them. The CDR3 is 12 amino acids. The CDR3 DNA is TGTGCCAGCAGAACTAGTGCAGATACGCAGTATTTT. Translating it yields CASRTSADTQYF.

The V and J genes are TRBV29-1 and TRBJ2-7, with D perhaps matching TRBD2 (6 bases). Germline V gives CDR1 SQVTM, CDR2 ANQGSEA. V lost 6 bases and J 4 bases, leaving 16 bases between the germline ends. CDR3 size: 13 residues. CDR3 bases: TGCAGCGTCGTTCAGGGACTGTGGTACGAGCAGTACTTC. Protein product: CSVVQGLWYEQYF.

The rearrangement links TRBV12-3 or TRBV12-4 to TRBJ1-1, with D perhaps TRBD1 (6 bases). This CDR3 region has 13 residues. Trimming cost V 7 bases and J 6 bases, with 15 bases left between them. The CDR3 DNA reads TGTGCCAGCACCCGGGGGGCTGAACCTGAAGCTTTCTTT. As protein: CASTRGAEPEAFF.

This clone was detected only a few times. The V call is TRBV14, the J call TRBJ2-7; no definite D call. From germline, CDR1 is SGHDN and CDR2 FVKESK. CDR3 length equals 14 residues. Deletions cut 4 bases from V and 0 bases from J, with 10 bases between. CDR3 DNA sequence: TGTGCCAGCAGCCGGCAGATTACCTCCTACGAGCAGTACTTC. It translates to CASSRQITSYEQYF.

The rearrangement links TRBV19 to TRBJ2-1; perhaps TRBD2 as D (6 bases). In germline, CDR1 is LNHDA, CDR2 SQIVND (reference sequence). The CDR3 length is 17 residues. V was pared by 5 bases and J by 0 bases, with 17 bases between. CDR3 amino acids: CASSPASGLSSYNEQFF. The CDR3 nucleotides are TGTGCCAGTAGTCCCGCCTCGGGACTCAGCTCCTACAATGAGCAGTTCTTC.

This chain connects TRBV24-1 to TRBJ2-1; TRBD1 might be the D (5 bases). V dropped 6 bases and J dropped 3 bases, with 11 bases sitting between them. The germline gives CDR1 KGHDR, CDR2 SFDVKD. This CDR3 region has 14 residues. CDR3 amino acids: CATSFGQGYNEQFF. The CDR3 DNA reads as TGTGCCACCAGTTTCGGGCAGGGCTACAATGAGCAGTTCTTC.

This clone showed up just once. The chain is built from TRBV6-6 and TRBJ2-1, with 13 bases that match TRBD2. The CDR3 is 14 residues long. Germline V gives CDR1 MNHNY, CDR2 SVGAGI (reference sequence). Trimming took 5 bases from V and 6 from J; bases not matched to a gene: 1. CDR3 loop: CASSRTSGSNEQFF. The CDR3 DNA follows: TGTGCCAGCAGTCGGACTAGCGGGAGCAATGAGCAGTTCTTC.

This clone was detected only a few times. The J gene is TRBJ1-1, the V gene TRBV28; D call uncertain. The ends were cut back, 6 bases at V and 0 bases at J, with 5 bases in the middle. CDR1 MDHEN and CDR2 SYDVKM come from the germline V gene. The CDR3 has 12 residues. The CDR3 is CASREMNTEAFF. Here the CDR3 DNA reads TGTGCCAGCAGGGAGATGAACACTGAAGCTTTCTTT.

V usage is TRBV5-1 and J usage is TRBJ2-3; TRBD2 matches 9 bases. CDR1 and CDR2 (germline): SGHRS, YFSETQ. The CDR3 extends over 16 amino acids. The V gene end was trimmed by 4 bases and the J gene end by 0 bases; junction bases not matched to a gene: 6. The CDR3 bases are TGCGCCAGCAGCGCAGGGACTAGCAGCAGCACAGATACGCAGTATTTT. Protein sequence: CASSAGTSSSTDTQYF.

This clone was seen once. The chain links TRBV11-2 to TRBJ2-7; D remains unclear. CDR1 is SGHAT and CDR2 is FQNNGV in the germline V gene. The V end was cut by 2 bases, the J end by 6 bases, with 8 bases between. The CDR3 sequence is 12 residues long. This CDR3 reads CASSLSGFEQYF. CDR3 DNA sequence: TGTGCCAGCAGCTTAAGTGGCTTCGAGCAGTACTTC.

CDR3 sequence: CASSIPGTGRNQPQHF. For the CDR3, the DNA is TGTGCCAGTAGTATTCCAGGGACAGGACGGAATCAGCCCCAGCATTTT. The gene calls are TRBV19 and TRBJ1-5; 8 bases are a match to TRBD1. CDR1 LNHDA and CDR2 SQIVND come from the germline V gene (reference sequence). The CDR3 is 16 residues long. V shed 3 bases, J shed 4 bases, and the junction held 8 bases outside the gene matches.

This clone is labeled as large. This chain joins TRBV7-3 and TRBJ2-2, with D uncertain. CDR1 SGHTA and CDR2 FQGTGA come from the germline V gene. The V end was cut by 1 base, the J end by 6 bases, with 9 bases between. There are 14 residues in the CDR3. CDR3 sequence: CASSLSAGPGELFF. In nucleotides, the CDR3 is TGTGCCAGCAGCTTAAGCGCAGGCCCCGGGGAGCTGTTTTTT.

The chain couples TRBV27 to TRBJ2-1; 8 nucleotides align to TRBD2. J was trimmed by 0 bases and V by 4 bases; bases with no gene match: 5. The V gene's germline CDR1 is MNHEY and CDR2 SMNVEV (reference sequence). CDR3 size: 16 residues. CDR3 in DNA: TGTGCCAGCAGTTCGATTAGCGGGGTCTCCTACAATGAGCAGTTCTTC. This gives the protein CASSSISGVSYNEQFF.

The chain couples TRBV28 to TRBJ2-4; 11 bases line up with TRBD2. CDR1 and CDR2 from the germline V gene are MDHEN and SYDVKM. V trimming: 5 bases; J trimming: 1 base; junction bases outside the gene matches: 13. This CDR3 has 19 residues. Here the CDR3 DNA reads TGTGCCAGCAGTACACGGACTAGCGGGCCGGGTAGGGCCAAAAACATTCAGTACTTC. It codes for CASSTRTSGPGRAKNIQYF.

Sample share makes this clone medium-sized. CDR3 DNA sequence: TGTGCCAGTAGTATACGGCTAGCGGGAGCCACAGGGACAGATACGCAGTATTTT. Encoded protein: CASSIRLAGATGTDTQYF. The chain combines TRBV19 with TRBJ2-3; 10 bases agree with TRBD2. The CDR3 is made up of 18 amino acids. Per the germline V gene, CDR1 is LNHDA and CDR2 is SQIVND (reference sequence). The V segment lost 2 bases and the J segment 3 bases; nucleotides outside the gene matches: 11.

The chain links TRBV5-1 to TRBJ2-6; possibly TRBD1 for D (5 bases). Germline CDR1 is SGHRS and CDR2 is YFSETQ. V shed 2 bases and J shed 3 bases, with 9 bases lying between them. The CDR3 extends over 15 amino acids. The CDR3 is CASSLGELGANVLTF. The CDR3 nucleotides are TGCGCCAGCAGCTTAGGGGAACTTGGGGCCAACGTCCTGACTTTC.

This chain links TRBV19 with TRBJ2-7; 15 bases are a match to TRBD2. Germline CDR1 is LNHDA and CDR2 is SQIVND (reference sequence). The CDR3 is 14 residues long. Losses at the gene ends were 5 bases for V and 5 bases for J; bases not matched to a gene: 1. CDR3 DNA sequence: TGTGCCAGTAGTTGGACTAGCGGGAGGGACGAGCAGTACTTC. Translated: CASSWTSGRDEQYF.

The chain joins TRBV4-1 to TRBJ1-2; TRBD1 matches 8 bases. The trim removed 4 bases at V and 5 bases at J, leaving 6 bases unmatched. The CDR3 extends over 14 amino acids. CDR1 and CDR2 (germline): MGHRA, YSYEKL. CDR3 DNA: TGCGCCAGCAGCCTTGGACAGGGAGGATATGGCTACACCTTC. Protein: CASSLGQGGYGYTF.

The rearrangement uses TRBV18 and TRBJ2-1; 14 bases map to TRBD2. This CDR3 spans 15 amino acids. Germline V gene sequence: CDR1 KGHSH, CDR2 LQKENI. Trimming cost V 6 bases and J 6 bases; bases outside gene matches: 4. For the CDR3, the DNA is TGTGCCAGCTCCTGGGGGACTAGCGGGAGCAATGAGCAGTTCTTC. Protein: CASSWGTSGSNEQFF.

The chain recombines TRBV5-1 with TRBJ2-7, with D possibly TRBD1 on 6 matching bases. Germline V CDR1 and CDR2: SGHRS, YFSETQ. V shed 5 bases and J shed 2 bases, with 14 bases lying between them. The CDR3 has 14 residues. CDR3 nucleotide sequence: TGCGCCAGCAGTTCTCGGACAGCCACCTACGAGCAGTACTTC. The encoded protein is CASSSRTATYEQYF.

The V gene is TRBV19, the J gene TRBJ1-2, with 8 positions matching TRBD1. V shed 6 bases and J 0 bases; nucleotides not matched to a gene: 9. This CDR3 has 16 amino acids. Germline values: CDR1 LNHDA, CDR2 SQIVND (reference sequence). CDR3 nucleotides: TGTGCCAGTAGCCTAGGACAGGGTACAGCTAACTATGGCTACACCTTC. Translating gives CASSLGQGTANYGYTF.